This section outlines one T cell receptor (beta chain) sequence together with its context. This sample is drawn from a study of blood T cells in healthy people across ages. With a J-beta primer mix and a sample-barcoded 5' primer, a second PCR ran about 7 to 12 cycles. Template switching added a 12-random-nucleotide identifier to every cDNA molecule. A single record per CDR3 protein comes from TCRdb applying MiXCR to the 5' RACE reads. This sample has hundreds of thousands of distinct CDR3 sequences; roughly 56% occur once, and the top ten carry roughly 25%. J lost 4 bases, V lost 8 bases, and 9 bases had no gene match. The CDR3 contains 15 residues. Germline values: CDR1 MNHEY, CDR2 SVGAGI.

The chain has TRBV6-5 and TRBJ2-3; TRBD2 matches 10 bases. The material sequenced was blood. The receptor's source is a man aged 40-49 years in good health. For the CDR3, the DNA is TGTGCCAGCCGCCAGGCTAGCGGGAGTGCAGATACGCAGTATTTT. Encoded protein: CASRQASGSADTQYF.